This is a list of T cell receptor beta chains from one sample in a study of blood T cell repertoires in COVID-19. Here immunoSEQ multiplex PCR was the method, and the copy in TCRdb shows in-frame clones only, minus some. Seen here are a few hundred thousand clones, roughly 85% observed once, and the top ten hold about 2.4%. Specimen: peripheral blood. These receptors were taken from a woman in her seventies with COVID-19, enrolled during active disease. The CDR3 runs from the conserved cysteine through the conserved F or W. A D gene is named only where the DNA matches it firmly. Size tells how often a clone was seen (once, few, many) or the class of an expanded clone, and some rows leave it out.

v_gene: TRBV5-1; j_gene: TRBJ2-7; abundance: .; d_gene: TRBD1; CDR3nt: TGCGCCAGCAGCGTGGACAGGGGTGGCGGGTACGAGCAGTACTTC; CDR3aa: CASSVDRGGGYEQYF
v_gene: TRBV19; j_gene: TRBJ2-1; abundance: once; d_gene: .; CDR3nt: TGTGCCAGTAATAACCAGAGGAATGAGCAGTTCTTC; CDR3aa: CASNNQRNEQFF
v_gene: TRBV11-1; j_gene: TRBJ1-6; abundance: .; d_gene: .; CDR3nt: TGTGCCAGCAGCCTGACCCCGGAGGGATCACCCCTCCACTTT; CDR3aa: CASSLTPEGSPLHF
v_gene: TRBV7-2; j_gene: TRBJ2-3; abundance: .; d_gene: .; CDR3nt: TGTGCCAGCAGGCCGCAGCGGACCGGCACAGATACGCAGTATTTT; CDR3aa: CASRPQRTGTDTQYF
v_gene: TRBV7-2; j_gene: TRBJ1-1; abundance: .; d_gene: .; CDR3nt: TGTGCCAGCAGCCTTTACCTTCAGGGTCCGATTGAAGCTTTCTTT; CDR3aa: CASSLYLQGPIEAFF
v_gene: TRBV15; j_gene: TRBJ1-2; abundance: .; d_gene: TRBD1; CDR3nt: TGTGCCACCAGCAGAGATAAGGGGGCGCAGCGCGGCTACACCTTC; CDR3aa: CATSRDKGAQRGYTF
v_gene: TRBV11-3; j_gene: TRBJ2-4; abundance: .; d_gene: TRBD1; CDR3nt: TGTGCCAGCAGCTTAGCTGACAGGGGAATGAGAGGGGTAGCCAAAAACATTCAGTACTTC; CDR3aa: CASSLADRGMRGVAKNIQYF
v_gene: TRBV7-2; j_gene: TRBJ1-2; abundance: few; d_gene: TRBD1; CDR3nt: TGTGCCAGCAGCCAGCTGACAGGGGGCTACACCTTC; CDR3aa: CASSQLTGGYTF
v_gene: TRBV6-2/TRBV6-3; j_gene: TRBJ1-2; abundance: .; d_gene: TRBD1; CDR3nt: TGTGCCAGCAGTACGGACAGGGGGCCTAATGGCTACACCTTC; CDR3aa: CASSTDRGPNGYTF
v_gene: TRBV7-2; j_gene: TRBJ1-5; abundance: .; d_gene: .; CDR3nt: TGTGCCAGCAGCTTAGTGAGGACTTTCGGGAGCAGGAACCAGCCCCAGCATTTT; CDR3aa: CASSLVRTFGSRNQPQHF
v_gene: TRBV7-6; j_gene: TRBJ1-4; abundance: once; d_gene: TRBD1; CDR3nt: TGTGCCAGCAGCTTACCGACAGGGCGGGAAAAACTGTTTTTT; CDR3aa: CASSLPTGREKLFF
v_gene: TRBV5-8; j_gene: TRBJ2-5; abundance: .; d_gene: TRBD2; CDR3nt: TGTGCCAGCAGCTCGTGGGGTCGCCAGACTAGCGGGGGGACGGAGACCCAGTACTTC; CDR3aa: CASSSWGRQTSGGTETQYF
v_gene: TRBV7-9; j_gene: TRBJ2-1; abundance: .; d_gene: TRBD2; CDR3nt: TGTGCCAGCCGATCATCCTATTCTAGCGGGAGGACCTACAATGAGCAGTTCTTC; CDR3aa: CASRSSYSSGRTYNEQFF
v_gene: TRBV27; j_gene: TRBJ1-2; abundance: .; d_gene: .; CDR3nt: TGTGCCAGCAGTTTAGGGGGGGAGCTTAACTATGGCTACACCTTC; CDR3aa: CASSLGGELNYGYTF
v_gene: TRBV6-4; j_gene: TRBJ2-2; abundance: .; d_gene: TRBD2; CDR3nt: TGTGCCAGCGGAGGACTAGCGGGAGACACCGGGGAGCTGTTTTTT; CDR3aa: CASGGLAGDTGELFF
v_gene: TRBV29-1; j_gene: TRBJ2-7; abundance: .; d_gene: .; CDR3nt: TGCAGCACGCTTAGGGGCGGCGAGCAGTACTTC; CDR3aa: CSTLRGGEQYF
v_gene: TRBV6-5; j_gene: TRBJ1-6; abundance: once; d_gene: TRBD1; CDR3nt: TGTGCCAGCAGTTACGACAGGGAACGCAATTCACCCCTCCACTTT; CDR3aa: CASSYDRERNSPLHF
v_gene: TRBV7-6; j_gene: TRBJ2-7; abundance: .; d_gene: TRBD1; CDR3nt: TGTGCCAGCAGCTTGACAGGGGGCTACGAGCAGTACTTC; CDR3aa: CASSLTGGYEQYF
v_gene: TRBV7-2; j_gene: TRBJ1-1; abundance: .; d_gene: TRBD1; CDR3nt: TGTGCCAGCAGCTTCCGGACAGGGGGGAACACTGAAGCTTTCTTT; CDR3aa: CASSFRTGGNTEAFF
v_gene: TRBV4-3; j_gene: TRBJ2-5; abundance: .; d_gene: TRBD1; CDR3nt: TGCGCCAGCAGCCAATTCCGGACAGGGGGCGATGGTCGAGAGACCCAGTACTTC; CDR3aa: CASSQFRTGGDGRETQYF
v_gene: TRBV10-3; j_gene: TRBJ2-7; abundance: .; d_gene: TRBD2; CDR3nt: TGTGCCATCAGTGAGCCGTTGAGCGGGAGGGCCCTCTACGAGCAGTACTTC; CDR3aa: CAISEPLSGRALYEQYF
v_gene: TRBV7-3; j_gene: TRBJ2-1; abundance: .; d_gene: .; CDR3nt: TGTGCCAGCAGCCCGCAGACTAGTTCGGATGAGCAGTTCTTC; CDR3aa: CASSPQTSSDEQFF
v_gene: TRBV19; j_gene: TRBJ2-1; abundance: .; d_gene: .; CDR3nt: TGTGCCAGTAGGGACCAGGGGAGCTCCTACAATGAGCAGTTCTTC; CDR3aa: CASRDQGSSYNEQFF
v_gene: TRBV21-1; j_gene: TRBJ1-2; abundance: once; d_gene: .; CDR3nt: TGTGCCAGCAGCCTCCTAAGTAGGGACAGGCCTCGCCGAGCTAACTATGGCTACACCTTC; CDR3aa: CASSLLSRDRPRRANYGYTF
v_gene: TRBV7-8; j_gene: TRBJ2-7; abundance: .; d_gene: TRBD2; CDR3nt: TGTGCCAGCAGCCCGAAGACTCGACTAGCGGCGAGCTACGAGCAGTACTTC; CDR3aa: CASSPKTRLAASYEQYF
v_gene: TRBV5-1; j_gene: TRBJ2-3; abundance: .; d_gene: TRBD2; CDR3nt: TGCGCCAGCAGCTTTAAACTAGCGGGAGATTGGGTCGGCACAGATACGCAGTATTTT; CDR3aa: CASSFKLAGDWVGTDTQYF
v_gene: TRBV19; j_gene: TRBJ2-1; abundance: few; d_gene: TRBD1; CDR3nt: TGTGCCAGTAGTATTGGGGACAGGGCGGGCAATGAGCAGTTCTTC; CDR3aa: CASSIGDRAGNEQFF
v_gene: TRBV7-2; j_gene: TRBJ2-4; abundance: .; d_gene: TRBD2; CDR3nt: TGTGCCAGCAGCTGGAGGACTAGCGGGGGGGAAGTGGGCATTCAGTACTTC; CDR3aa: CASSWRTSGGEVGIQYF
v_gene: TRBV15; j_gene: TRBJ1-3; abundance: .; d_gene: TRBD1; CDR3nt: TGTGCCACCAGCAGAGGCTCAGGGGGATCGTCTGGAAACACCATATATTTT; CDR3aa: CATSRGSGGSSGNTIYF
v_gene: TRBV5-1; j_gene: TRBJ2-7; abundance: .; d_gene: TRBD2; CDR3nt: TGCGCCAGCACCATCGGGACTAGCACCTACGAGCAGTACTTC; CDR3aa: CASTIGTSTYEQYF
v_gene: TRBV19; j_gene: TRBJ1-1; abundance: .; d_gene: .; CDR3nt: TGTGCCAGTACCATTGGGCAGAACACTGAAGCTTTCTTT; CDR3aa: CASTIGQNTEAFF
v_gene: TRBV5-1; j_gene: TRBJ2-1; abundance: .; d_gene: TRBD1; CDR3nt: TGCGCCAGCAGCTTGAGGGGGCAGGGAAACTACAATGAGCAGTTCTTC; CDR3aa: CASSLRGQGNYNEQFF
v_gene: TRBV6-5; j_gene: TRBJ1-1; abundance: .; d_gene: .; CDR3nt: TGTGCCAGCAGAATAGTAGCAAACACTGAAGCTTTCTTT; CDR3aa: CASRIVANTEAFF
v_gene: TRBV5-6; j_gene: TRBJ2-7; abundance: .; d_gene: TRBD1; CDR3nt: TGTGCCAGCAGCCCCCCACAGGGGCCCTCCTACGAGCAGTACTTC; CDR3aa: CASSPPQGPSYEQYF
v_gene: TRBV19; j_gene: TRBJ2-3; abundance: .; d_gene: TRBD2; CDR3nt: TGTGCCAGTAGTATTCTCAGCGGGGGGGCAAATACGCAGTATTTT; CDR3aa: CASSILSGGANTQYF
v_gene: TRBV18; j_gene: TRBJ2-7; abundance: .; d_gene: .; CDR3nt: TGTGCCAGCTCCCCATCGAGAGTAGGGAGCTCCTACGAGCAGTACTTC; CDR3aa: CASSPSRVGSSYEQYF
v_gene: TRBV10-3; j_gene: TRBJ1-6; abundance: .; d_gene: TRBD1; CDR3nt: TGTGCCATCAGTGCCCGGGACAGCTCCTATAATTCACCCCTCCACTTT; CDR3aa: CAISARDSSYNSPLHF
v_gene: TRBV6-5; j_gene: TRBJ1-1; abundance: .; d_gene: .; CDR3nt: TGTGCCAGCAGTTACTCGCGGGCAGGAGAAGCTTTCTTT; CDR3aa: CASSYSRAGEAFF
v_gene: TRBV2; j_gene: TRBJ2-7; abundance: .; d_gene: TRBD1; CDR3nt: TGTGCCAGCAGTGAACCTCCGGGACAGGACTACGAGCAGTACTTC; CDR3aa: CASSEPPGQDYEQYF
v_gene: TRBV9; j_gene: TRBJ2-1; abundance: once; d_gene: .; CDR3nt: TGTGCCAGCAGCGCCGGTGGAAAGAGGAGTAATGAGCAGTTCTTC; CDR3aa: CASSAGGKRSNEQFF
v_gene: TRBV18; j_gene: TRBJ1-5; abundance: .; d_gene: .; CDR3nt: TGTGCCAGCTCACCAGGGCTGGATCAGCCCCAGCATTTT; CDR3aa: CASSPGLDQPQHF
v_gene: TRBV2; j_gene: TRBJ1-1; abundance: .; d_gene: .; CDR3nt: TGTGCCAGCAGACCGGGACAAGGGGTCACTGAAGCTTTCTTT; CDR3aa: CASRPGQGVTEAFF
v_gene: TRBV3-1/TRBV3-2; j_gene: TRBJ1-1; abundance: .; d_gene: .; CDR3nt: TGTGCCAGCAGTCGAACGGGGGGGGCGAACACTGAAGCTTTCTTT; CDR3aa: CASSRTGGANTEAFF
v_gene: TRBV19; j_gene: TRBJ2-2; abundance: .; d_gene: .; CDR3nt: TGTGCCAGTCGAAAAACCCAGACAAGGGAGACCGGGGAGCTGTTTTTT; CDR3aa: CASRKTQTRETGELFF
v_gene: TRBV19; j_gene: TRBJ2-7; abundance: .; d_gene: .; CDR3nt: TGTGCCAGTAGTATCTTGGGGCAGGTCTACGAGCAGTACTTC; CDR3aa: CASSILGQVYEQYF
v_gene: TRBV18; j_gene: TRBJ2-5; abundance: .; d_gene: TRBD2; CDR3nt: TGTGCCAGCTCACCGACTAGCGGGGAGACCCAGTACTTC; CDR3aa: CASSPTSGETQYF
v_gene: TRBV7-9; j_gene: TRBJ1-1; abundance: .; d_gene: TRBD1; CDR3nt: TGTGCCAGCAGCATTTACAGGGGAGCGTCGAACACTGAAGCTTTCTTT; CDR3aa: CASSIYRGASNTEAFF
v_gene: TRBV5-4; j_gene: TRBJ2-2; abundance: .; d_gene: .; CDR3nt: TGTGCCAGCAGTTTCGCTAATCGGGGAAACACCGGGGAGCTGTTTTTT; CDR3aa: CASSFANRGNTGELFF
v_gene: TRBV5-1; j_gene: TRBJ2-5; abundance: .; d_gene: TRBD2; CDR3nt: TGCGCCAGCAGCTTGGGTAGCGGGAAAGAGACCCAGTACTTC; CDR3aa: CASSLGSGKETQYF
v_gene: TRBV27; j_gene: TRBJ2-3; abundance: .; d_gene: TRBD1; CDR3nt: TGTGCCAGCAGTCCCGGGACAGAGACAGATACGCAGTATTTT; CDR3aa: CASSPGTETDTQYF
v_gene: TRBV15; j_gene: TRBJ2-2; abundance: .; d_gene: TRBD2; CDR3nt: TGTGCCACCAGCAGGGCGGACAGCGGGGGGGCCCGTACCGGGGAGCTGTTTTTT; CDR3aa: CATSRADSGGARTGELFF
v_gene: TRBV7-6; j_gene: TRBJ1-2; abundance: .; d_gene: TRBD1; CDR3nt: TGTGCCAGCAGCTTAGATGCAGGGGGCTTCTATGGCTACACCTTC; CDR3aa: CASSLDAGGFYGYTF
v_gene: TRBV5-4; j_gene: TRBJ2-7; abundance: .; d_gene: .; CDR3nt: TGTGCCAGCAGTCCCCAGGACGCGACCCCAGGGGAGCAGTACTTC; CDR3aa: CASSPQDATPGEQYF
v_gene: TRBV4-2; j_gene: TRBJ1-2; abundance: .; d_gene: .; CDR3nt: TGTGCCAGCAGCCAGCAGGGAATAGACTATGGCTACACCTTC; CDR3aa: CASSQQGIDYGYTF
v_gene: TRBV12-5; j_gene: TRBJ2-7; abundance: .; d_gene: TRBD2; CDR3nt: TGTGCTAGTGGATCCGGGACTAGCATGGGCGAGCAGTACTTC; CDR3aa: CASGSGTSMGEQYF
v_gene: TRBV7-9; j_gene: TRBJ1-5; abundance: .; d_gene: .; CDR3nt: TGTGCCAGCAGCTTAGTGGGCAGGGATAGCAATCAGCCCCAGCATTTT; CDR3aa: CASSLVGRDSNQPQHF
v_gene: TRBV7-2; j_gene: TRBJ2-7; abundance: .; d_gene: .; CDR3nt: TGTGCCAGCAGCTTAGAATGGGGCCCCCTCTCCTACGAGCAGTACTTC; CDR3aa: CASSLEWGPLSYEQYF
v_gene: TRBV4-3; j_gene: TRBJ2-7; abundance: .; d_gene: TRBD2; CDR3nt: TGCGCCAGCAGCCAAGATGGGACTAGCCCCTCCTACGAGCAGTACTTC; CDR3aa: CASSQDGTSPSYEQYF
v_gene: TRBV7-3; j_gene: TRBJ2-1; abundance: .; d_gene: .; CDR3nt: TGTGCCAGCAGCTTAGGGCCGGAATACAATGAGCAGTTCTTC; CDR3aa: CASSLGPEYNEQFF
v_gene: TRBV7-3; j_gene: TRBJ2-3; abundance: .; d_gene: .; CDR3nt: TGTGCCAGCAGCTCTGAATTCGACAAGAGCACAGATACGCAGTATTTT; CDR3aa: CASSSEFDKSTDTQYF